These 21 T cell receptor beta chains share one sample of origin, sequenced in a study of regulatory T cells in long-lasting Graves disease (dated by TCRdb to the early 2020s). What the time point label conveys for this sample: newly diagnosed GD, antithyroid drugs for less than 3 months. For both TCR sequencing and RNA sequencing, RNA was extracted from PBMCs in TRIzol. The library was produced with multiplex PCR. Instrument on record: Illumina HiSeq 4000. TCR beta libraries were built with iRepertoire HTBI primers and Arm-PCR amplification of CDR3 regions. The raw public reads went through TCRdb reprocessing: fastp at Q25, MiXCR clone calling, in-frame beta chains kept. Each CDR3 protein gets just one entry, which takes the most common genes and DNA from the rows behind it. Across this sample there are about 420,000 distinct CDR3 sequences, with about 17% seen only once. The leading ten clones occupy about 25% of the sample.

A further study also used this sample, focusing on T cells in Graves' hyperthyroidism and ophthalmopathy.

The input for sequencing was peripheral blood mononuclear cells (PBMCs), taken at new diagnosis, from a patient treated with antithyroid drugs. These TCRs come from a woman between 18 and 29 years old with Graves disease. Donor details come from another sample of the same person, matched by shared clones.

With respect to this clonotype: A much larger clone differs by one base, so this may be a read error. The rearrangement uses TRBV12-3 or TRBV12-4 and TRBJ2-1; 8 bases align to TRBD1. The trim removed 6 bases at V and 10 bases at J, leaving 14 bases unmatched. The CDR3 contains 15 residues. DNA of the CDR3: TGTGCCAGCAGCCCCACCGGGACAGGACCCTACGAGCAGTTCTTC. Protein: CASSPTGTGPYEQFF.

The chain is built from TRBV20-1 and TRBJ2-7, with 13 bases that match TRBD2. J lost 3 bases, V lost 1 base, and 3 bases had no gene match. CDR1 and CDR2 from the germline V gene are DFQATT and SNEGSKA (reference sequence). CDR3 length: 15 amino acids. In nucleotides, the CDR3 is TGCAGTGCTAGAGGGACTAGCGGGAGTATCTACGAGCAGTACTTC. Its translation is CSARGTSGSIYEQYF.

This clonotype was seen many times. This chain links TRBV12-3 or TRBV12-4 with TRBJ2-2; a possible D gene is TRBD2 (5 bases). The germline V and J ends were trimmed by 5 bases and 7 bases, with 11 bases remaining between them. The length of the CDR3 is 13 residues. CDR3 sequence reads: CASSPHGIGELFF. The CDR3 bases are TGTGCCAGCAGTCCCCACGGGATCGGGGAGCTGTTTTTT.

This clonotype appeared many times. This sequence joins TRBV20-1 and TRBJ2-7; possibly TRBD2 for D (5 bases). From germline, CDR1 is DFQATT and CDR2 SNEGSKA (reference sequence). The CDR3 length is 13 residues. V was pared by 3 bases and J by 1 base, with 10 bases between. The CDR3 here is CSARDLGSYEQYF. The CDR3 nucleotides are TGCAGTGCTAGGGACTTGGGGTCCTACGAGCAGTACTTC.

For this clonotype: Because it lacks the conserved phenylalanine or tryptophan at the end, this CDR3 is likely a read error. The chain uses TRBV5-1 and TRBJ1-5; D gene uncertain. Trimming removed 0 bases at V and 0 bases at J, with 7 bases between. CDR1 is SGHRS, CDR2 YFSETQ, per germline. The CDR3 is 15 residues long. This chain's CDR3 is CASSLDPDSNQPQHL. CDR3 in DNA: TGCGCCAGCAGCTTGGATCCCGATAGCAATCAGCCCCAGCATCTT.

With respect to this clonotype: Given a much more abundant clone one base away, this may be a read error. The genes are TRBV7-8 and TRBJ1-1, with a tentative D call TRBD1 (5 bases). In germline, CDR1 is SGHVS, CDR2 FQNEAQ. The length of the CDR3 is 15 residues. V was pared by 1 base and J by 1 base, with 10 bases between. CDR3 nucleotides: TGTGCCAGCAGCTTAGGTCCAGGGCAGAACACTGAAGCTTTCTTT. Residues: CASSLGPGQNTEAFF.

A few counts support this clonotype. CDR3 in amino acids: CAISATETNTGELFF. As DNA, the CDR3 is TGTGCCATCAGCGCGACAGAGACGAACACCGGGGAGCTGTTTTTT. The chain carries TRBV10-3 and TRBJ2-2, with D possibly being TRBD1 (5 bases). Germline V gene lookup returns CDR1 ENHRY and CDR2 SYGVKD. The germline V and J ends were trimmed by 6 bases and 0 bases, with 11 bases remaining between them. The CDR3 spans 15 residues.

This clonotype was recorded many times. The V call is TRBV12-3 or TRBV12-4, the J call TRBJ2-1; tentatively, D is TRBD1 or TRBD2 (5 bases each). V lost 5 bases, J lost 3 bases, and 11 bases lay in between. The CDR3 totals 14 residues. The CDR3 loop is CASSRPGRYNEQFF. CDR3 bases: TGTGCCAGCAGTAGACCGGGACGCTACAATGAGCAGTTCTTC.

Only a few counts were recorded for this clonotype. V gene TRBV28 combines with J gene TRBJ1-3; D is unresolved. Germline loops: CDR1 MDHEN, CDR2 SYDVKM. The CDR3 extends over 14 amino acids. Trimming removed 3 bases at V and 4 bases at J, with 10 bases between. The CDR3 loop is CASSFRLWGNTIYF. As DNA, the CDR3 is TGTGCCAGCAGTTTCCGACTCTGGGGAAACACCATATATTTT.

This clonotype showed up many times. V gene TRBV28 combines with J gene TRBJ1-2; 7 positions match TRBD1. The CDR3 totals 13 residues. In germline, CDR1 is MDHEN, CDR2 SYDVKM. Trimming at V came to 5 bases and at J to 4 bases, leaving 4 bases not matched to a gene. The CDR3 DNA sequence: TGTGCCAGCAGTGAGGGACAGACCTATGGCTACACCTTC. Translated, it gives CASSEGQTYGYTF.

In this sample, this clonotype turned up many times. Here the CDR3 DNA reads TGTGCCAGCAGGAGGTGGGCACAGGTATGGGATTCCTACAATGAGCAGTTCTTC. It encodes CASRRWAQVWDSYNEQFF. The rearrangement joins TRBV6-2 or TRBV6-3 to TRBJ2-1; D is perhaps TRBD1 (5 bases). The germline V gene encodes CDR1 MNHEY and CDR2 SVGEGT. V shed 6 bases and J shed 1 base, with 22 bases lying between them. This CDR3 has 18 residues.

J is TRBJ2-2 and V is TRBV2; D remains ambiguous. Trimming removed 3 bases at V and 6 bases at J, with 11 bases between. The CDR3 totals 14 residues. The germline V gene has CDR1 SNHLY and CDR2 FYNNEI. In DNA, the CDR3 is TGTGCCAGCAGTGATGACCTACCCCCCGGGGAGCTGTTTTTT. Encoded protein: CASSDDLPPGELFF.

The J gene is TRBJ2-7, the V gene TRBV3-1; D gene ambiguous. Trimming cost V 2 bases and J 3 bases, with 5 bases left between them. Germline lookup yields CDR1 LGHDT and CDR2 YNNKEL (reference sequence). There are 12 residues in the CDR3. CDR3 sequence reads: CASSQMYYEQYF. The CDR3 bases are TGTGCCAGCAGCCAAATGTACTACGAGCAGTACTTC.

The sample holds many counts of this clonotype. The V gene is TRBV20-1, the J gene TRBJ2-1; a possible D gene is TRBD1 (5 bases). Trimming took off 5 bases at V and 4 bases at J, with 21 bases between the two ends. The CDR3 spans 16 residues. Germline CDR1 is DFQATT and CDR2 is SNEGSKA (reference sequence). The CDR3 DNA sequence: TGCAGTGCTGTCCGTGGGGCCAGGTTAGAATACAATGAGCAGTTCTTC. It specifies CSAVRGARLEYNEQFF.

This clonotype has ten or more counts. The CDR3 reads CASTLRATGGSDEQFF. The CDR3 DNA reads as TGTGCCAGCACCCTAAGGGCGACAGGGGGCAGCGATGAGCAGTTCTTC. V and J are TRBV11-2 and TRBJ2-1, with 10 bases identical to TRBD1. Trimming at V came to 7 bases and at J to 8 bases, leaving 14 bases not matched to a gene. Germline CDR1 SGHAT, CDR2 FQNNGV. The CDR3 is 16 amino acids. Filled out from reference TRBV11-2 and TRBJ2-1, the complete variable domain reads EAGVAQSPRYKIIEKRQSVAFWCNPISGHATLYWYQQILGQGPKLLIQFQNNGVVDDSQLPKDRFSAERLKGVDSTLKIQPAKLEDSAVYLCASTLRATGGSDEQFFGPGTRLTVL.

This clonotype was seen ten or more times. The chain carries TRBV30 and TRBJ2-1; 9 bases match TRBD1. This CDR3 spans 14 amino acids. From germline, CDR1 is GTSNPN and CDR2 SVGIG (reference sequence). Losses at the gene ends were 0 bases for V and 8 bases for J; bases not matched to a gene: 5. The CDR3 DNA reads as TGTGCCTGGAGTGTGTTACAGGGGGCTTATGAGCAGTTCTTC. It is translated as CAWSVLQGAYEQFF. The full variable domain, with the rest looked up from reference TRBV30 and TRBJ2-1, is SQTIHQWPATLVQPVGSPLSLECTVEGTSNPNLYWYRQAAGRGLQLLFYSVGIGQISSEVPQNLSASRPQDRQFILSSKKLLLSDSGFYLCAWSVLQGAYEQFFGPGTRLTVL.

This clonotype was seen many times. The chain employs TRBV28 and TRBJ2-1; no reliable D call. Trimming took 10 bases from V and 8 from J, leaving 15 bases between them. There are 12 residues in the CDR3. Germline V CDR1 and CDR2: MDHEN, SYDVKM. The CDR3 sequence: CATSKTRDEQFF. CDR3 DNA sequence: TGTGCCACTAGTAAAACCCGTGATGAGCAGTTCTTC.

This clonotype occurred many times. V and J are TRBV30 and TRBJ2-3, with D possibly matching TRBD2 (5 bases). Germline V gene sequence: CDR1 GTSNPN, CDR2 SVGIG (reference sequence). The V gene lost 3 bases and the J gene lost 3 bases, with 16 bases spanning the gap. CDR3 size: 15 residues. The CDR3 DNA is TGTGCCTGGAGCCCTGAACTAGGAGTGACAGATACGCAGTATTTT. Translated: CAWSPELGVTDTQYF.

V is TRBV28 and J is TRBJ2-2; D gene uncertain. In germline, CDR1 is MDHEN, CDR2 SYDVKM. This CDR3 has 14 amino acids. V lost 5 bases and J lost 3, with 10 bases in between. The chain's CDR3 is CASSALPYTGELFF. The CDR3 nucleotides read TGTGCCAGCAGTGCACTCCCATACACCGGGGAGCTGTTTTTT.

There are a few counts of this clonotype. The chain combines TRBV20-1 with TRBJ2-1, with 7 bases matching TRBD2. The CDR3 loop spans 13 amino acids. CDR1 and CDR2 (germline): DFQATT, SNEGSKA (reference sequence). V lost 3 bases and J lost 5; bases outside the gene matches: 4. CDR3 coding DNA: TGCAGTGCTAGGGCTAGCGGCGACAATGAGCAGTTCTTC. It yields the protein CSARASGDNEQFF.

This clonotype appeared a few times. The J gene is TRBJ1-3, the V gene TRBV7-9, with 9 positions matching TRBD1. This CDR3 contains 16 residues. The junction had 6 bases not matched to a gene; V was cut back by 5 bases and J by 1 base. The germline CDR1 and CDR2 sequences are SEHNR and FQNEAQ (reference sequence). In DNA, the CDR3 is TGTGCCAGCAGCGGCCGGGACAGGGTGTCTGGAAACACCATATATTTT. Its translation is CASSGRDRVSGNTIYF. The complete variable domain, with remaining parts taken from reference TRBV7-9 and TRBJ1-3, reads DTGVSQNPRHKITKRGQNVTFRCDPISEHNRLYWYRQTLGQGPEFLTYFQNEAQLEKSRLLSDRFSAERPKGSFSTLEIQRTEQGDSAMYLCASSGRDRVSGNTIYFGEGSWLTVV.